One sample yielded the 21 T cell receptor beta chains listed below, sequenced in a study of blood T cell repertoires in COVID-19. TCRdb's table, derived via immunoSEQ multiplex PCR, lists solely in-frame clones and lacks some. The sample holds 120,000 or so clones, around 87% seen once. The sequenced material came from peripheral blood. The origin of the receptors is a woman aged 55-69 years with COVID-19, enrolled during active disease.

This chain uses TRBV19 with TRBJ1-5, with TRBD1 as a possible D gene (5 bases). The CDR3 runs to 16 residues. V shed 3 bases and J shed 0 bases, with 12 bases lying between them. Germline V lookup: CDR1 LNHDA, CDR2 SQIVND (reference sequence). The CDR3 sequence: CASSIIQARSNQPQHF. CDR3 sequence (DNA): TGTGCCAGTAGTATTATACAGGCCCGTAGCAATCAGCCCCAGCATTTT.

The V and J genes are TRBV4-3 and TRBJ2-4, with D tentatively TRBD1 (5 bases). Trimming pared 1 base from V and 4 bases from J, leaving 14 bases between. This CDR3 is 16 amino acids long. Germline V gene data show CDR1 as LGHNA and CDR2 as YSLEER. The CDR3 DNA follows: TGCGCCAGCAGCCAAGGGGGCCAATCCTCAAAAAACATTCAGTACTTC. This translates into CASSQGGQSSKNIQYF.

The chain joins TRBV30 to TRBJ1-2, with 9 bases matching TRBD1. CDR1 and CDR2 from the germline V gene are GTSNPN and SVGIG (reference sequence). Trimming took 8 bases from V and 3 from J; bases not matched to a gene: 19. This CDR3 has 17 amino acids. The chain's CDR3 is CAVTLRSADRGDYGYTF. The CDR3 DNA is TGTGCCGTCACGCTCCGATCAGCGGACAGGGGCGACTATGGCTACACCTTC.

The chain joins TRBV21-1 to TRBJ2-5; the table's D call, TRBD1, has no DNA check behind it. TRBV21-1 is recorded as a pseudogene. The CDR3 has 18 amino acids. CDR3 protein: CASSAKMGQGEYQETQYF. The CDR3 nucleotides read TGTGCCAGCAGCGCGAAGATGGGCCAGGGGGAGTACCAAGAGACCCAGTACTTC.

This clone was seen only once. V gene TRBV5-5 combines with J gene TRBJ1-4, with D hard to call. CDR1 and CDR2 (germline): SGHKS, YYEKEE (reference sequence). Trimming stripped 4 bases from V and 8 bases from J, with 12 bases between. This CDR3 has 13 amino acids. For the CDR3, the DNA is TGTGCCAGCAGCGATTGGCCCGGGGAAAAACTGTTTTTT. This sequence encodes CASSDWPGEKLFF.

Only one count was recorded for this clone. The chain joins TRBV6-4 to TRBJ2-1; D possibly corresponds to TRBD2 (7 bases). Germline values: CDR1 MRHNA, CDR2 SNTAGT. The CDR3 runs 15 residues. Trimming pared 10 bases from V and 2 bases from J, leaving 18 bases between. The CDR3 DNA sequence: TGTGCCATCATCCCCGAGGGGGGGCCCTACAATGAGCAGTTCTTC. Translation: CAIIPEGGPYNEQFF.

The rearrangement joins TRBV5-1 to TRBJ2-7, with 8 positions matching TRBD2. This CDR3 comprises 16 residues. Germline CDR1 SGHRS, CDR2 YFSETQ. The ends lost 2 bases at V and 5 bases at J; junction bases unmatched: 12. CDR3 DNA sequence: TGCGCCAGCAGCTTAGGCGGGGGGCTCTCCGGAGACGAGCAGTACTTC. Its translation: CASSLGGGLSGDEQYF.

J is TRBJ2-7 and V is TRBV2; no reliable D call. With 4 bases removed from V and 4 bases from J, the gap between germline ends came to 5 bases. This CDR3 has 11 amino acids. Per germline, CDR1 SNHLY and CDR2 FYNNEI. The CDR3 nucleotides are TGTGCCAGCAGTGTTCATTACGAGCAGTACTTC. It is translated as CASSVHYEQYF.

This clone is a singleton in its sample. V usage is TRBV10-3 and J usage is TRBJ1-6; a weak D match, TRBD1 (6 bases). The CDR3 sequence is 13 residues long. V lost 10 bases to trimming and J lost 7 bases, with 14 bases between them. Germline V gene data show CDR1 as ENHRY and CDR2 as SYGVKD. CDR3 amino acids: CATRTELNSPLHF. The CDR3 nucleotides are TGTGCCACCCGGACAGAACTAAATTCACCCCTCCACTTT.

The chain links TRBV6-1 to TRBJ2-7; D is uncertain. Per the germline V gene, CDR1 is MNHNS and CDR2 is SASEGT. Trimming removed 2 bases from V and 0 bases from J, with 8 bases in between. This CDR3 is 14 amino acids long. CDR3 bases: TGTGCCAGCAGTGAAAGTGGCAGCTCCTACGAGCAGTACTTC. Protein sequence: CASSESGSSYEQYF.

This clone was recorded only once. V gene TRBV19 combines with J gene TRBJ1-1, with D unclear. Trimming left V 9 bases short and J 1 base short, with 18 bases between. The CDR3 has 15 amino acids. Germline values: CDR1 LNHDA, CDR2 SQIVND (reference sequence). This CDR3 reads CASSLARQANTEAFF. For the CDR3, the DNA is TGTGCCAGCTCCCTAGCACGGCAGGCGAACACTGAAGCTTTCTTT.

The chain employs TRBV11-1 and TRBJ1-1; D gene uncertain. Trimming took 1 base from V and 6 from J, leaving 12 bases between them. The CDR3 contains 14 residues. Germline V gene lookup returns CDR1 SGHAT and CDR2 FQDESV (reference sequence). The CDR3 is CASSLDEGTPEAFF. The CDR3 bases are TGTGCCAGCAGCTTAGACGAGGGAACCCCTGAAGCTTTCTTT. Together with reference TRBV11-1 and TRBJ1-1, the CDR3 gives the full variable domain: EAEVAQSPRYKITEKSQAVAFWCDPISGHATLYWYRQILGQGPELLVQFQDESVVDDSQLPKDRFSAERLKGVDSTLKIQPAELGDSAMYLCASSLDEGTPEAFFGQGTRLTVV.

The rearrangement links TRBV16 to TRBJ2-3; tentatively, D is TRBD1 (6 bases). There are 16 residues in the CDR3. Germline V lookup: CDR1 KGHSY, CDR2 FQNENV. V was cut by 4 bases and J by 4 bases, with 18 bases left in between. The CDR3 coding sequence is TGTGCCAGCAGCCGCTTCCGAGGGGGTCTATCAGATACGCAGTATTTT. It translates to CASSRFRGGLSDTQYF.

J is TRBJ2-7 and V is TRBV4-2; possible D gene TRBD2, 6 bases. CDR3 length: 14 residues. The germline V gene has CDR1 LGHNA and CDR2 YNFKEQ. V lost 1 base and J lost 4, with 11 bases in between. In DNA, the CDR3 is TGTGCCAGCAGCCAAGTTCTTCGGGGGTACGAGCAGTACTTC. It translates to CASSQVLRGYEQYF.

The rearrangement uses TRBV6-5 and TRBJ2-2, with TRBD2 as a possible D gene (6 bases). V was shortened by 4 bases and J by 6 bases, with 9 bases between the two germline ends. The germline gives CDR1 MNHEY, CDR2 SVGAGI. This CDR3 is 13 amino acids long. The CDR3 coding sequence is TGTGCCAGCAGTTTCTCGGGAGCCGGGGAGCTGTTTTTT. Translation: CASSFSGAGELFF.

The chain employs TRBV13 and TRBJ2-5; a possible D gene is TRBD1 (5 bases). Trimming left V 5 bases short and J 5 bases short, with 9 bases between. The CDR3 covers 12 residues. The V gene's germline CDR1 is PRHDT and CDR2 FYEKMQ (reference sequence). The CDR3 spells CASSPGSETQYF. The CDR3, as DNA: TGTGCCAGCAGCCCAGGGTCGGAGACCCAGTACTTC.

The rearrangement uses TRBV9 and TRBJ1-1; 7 nucleotides agree with TRBD1. The germline CDR1 and CDR2 sequences are SGDLS and YYNGEE. Trimming removed 3 bases from V and 3 bases from J; junction bases left unmatched: 17. The CDR3 extends over 18 amino acids. The CDR3 spells CASSDKDRARLRDTEAFF. The CDR3 nucleotides read TGTGCCAGCAGCGACAAAGACAGGGCTCGCCTAAGAGACACTGAAGCTTTCTTT.

This rearrangement joins TRBV19 to TRBJ1-1, with D perhaps matching TRBD1 (5 bases). The germline V gene has CDR1 LNHDA and CDR2 SQIVND (reference sequence). The CDR3 has 15 amino acids. V dropped 3 bases and J dropped 4 bases, with 15 bases sitting between them. In DNA, the CDR3 is TGTGCCAGTAGTATCAGTGGGCAGGGAACCACTGAAGCTTTCTTT. Translated, it gives CASSISGQGTTEAFF.

The V and J genes are TRBV29-1 and TRBJ2-5; D is unresolved. The CDR3 spans 14 residues. The germline V and J ends were trimmed by 5 bases and 4 bases, with 17 bases remaining between them. Germline V gene lookup returns CDR1 SQVTM and CDR2 ANQGSEA. The CDR3 region has the DNA TGCAGCGTTTCTAAATCGGGTGTGAGAGAGACCCAGTACTTC. Its translation: CSVSKSGVRETQYF.

This clone was seen a single time. V and J are TRBV28 and TRBJ1-1; D is uncertain. The CDR3 spans 14 residues. Germline-derived CDR1 and CDR2 are MDHEN and SYDVKM. V lost 3 bases to trimming and J lost 2 bases, with 10 bases between them. CDR3 region: CASSFIRGNTEAFF. As DNA, the CDR3 is TGTGCCAGCAGTTTTATCCGGGGAAACACTGAAGCTTTCTTT. Complete variable domain (other parts from reference TRBV28 and TRBJ1-1): DVKVTQSSRYLVKRTGEKVFLECVQDMDHENMFWYRQDPGLGLRLIYFSYDVKMKEKGDIPEGYSVSREKKERFSLILESASTNQTSMYLCASSFIRGNTEAFFGQGTRLTVV.

The chain has TRBV29-1 and TRBJ2-2; TRBD1 aligns across 11 bases. J was trimmed by 5 bases and V by 0 bases; bases with no gene match: 8. CDR1 is SQVTM and CDR2 is ANQGSEA in the germline V gene. The CDR3 length is 17 residues. Written as DNA, the CDR3 is TGCAGCGTTGAAGATCAGGAGGACAGGGGGCGGACCGGGGAGCTGTTTTTT. Amino acids: CSVEDQEDRGRTGELFF.